This T cell receptor (beta chain) was profiled in a study of beta chain features in type 1 diabetes. This CDR3 contains 13 residues. V lost 2 bases and J 5 bases, leaving 7 bases between the germline ends. Germline CDR1 and CDR2: KGHSH and LQKENI. Study findings and constraints: All four CD4+ subsets of Type 1 diabetes patients contained TCRB CDR3s that were moderately but significantly shorter. Any HLA type influence on TCRB rearrangement was left unresolved here.

Sorting with CD45RO/CCR7/CD25/CD127/CD95/CD27 yielded naive, central memory, regulatory and stem-like memory CD4+ cells. This clone was counted only a few times. The antigen is not known. The authors reverse transcribed all of the isolated RNA, so sequencing captured expressed TCRB transcripts. Assay: immunoSEQ multiplex PCR; the TCRdb copy retains only in-frame clones and omits some. The sample lists around 500,000 clones, 10% to 12% occurring once. Material for sequencing was naive CD4+ T cells from blood. The source of this sequence is a woman under 30 in good health. The V and J genes are TRBV18 and TRBJ1-5; D is possibly TRBD1 (5 bases). The CDR3 spells CASSPSRDQPQHF. The CDR3, as DNA: TGTGCCAGCTCACCAAGCAGGGATCAGCCCCAGCATTTT.